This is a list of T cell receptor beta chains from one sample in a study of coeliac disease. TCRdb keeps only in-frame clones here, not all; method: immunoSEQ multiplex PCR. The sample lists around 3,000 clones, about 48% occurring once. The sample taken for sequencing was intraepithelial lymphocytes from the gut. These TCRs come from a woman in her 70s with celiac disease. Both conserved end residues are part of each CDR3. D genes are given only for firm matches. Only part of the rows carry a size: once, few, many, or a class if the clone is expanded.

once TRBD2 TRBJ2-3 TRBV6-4 CASSRGLAGGPDTQYF TGTGCCAGCAGTCGAGGCCTAGCGGGGGGGCCCGATACGCAGTATTTT
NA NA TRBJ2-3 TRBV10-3 CAISGAHSLDTQYF TGTGCCATCAGTGGGGCCCACAGCTTGGATACGCAGTATTTT
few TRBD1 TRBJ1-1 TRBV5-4 CASSPGGRTEAFF TGTGCCAGCAGCCCAGGGGGCAGGACTGAAGCTTTCTTT
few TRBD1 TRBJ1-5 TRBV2 CASSGTGTGGFFGNQPQHF TGTGCCAGCAGTGGTACCGGGACAGGGGGCTTTTTTGGCAATCAGCCCCAGCATTTT
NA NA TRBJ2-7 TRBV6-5 CASTLLPDYEQYF TGTGCCAGCACTCTACTACCTGACTACGAGCAGTACTTC
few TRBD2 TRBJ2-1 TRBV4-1 CASSPLAGLKHEQFF TGCGCCAGCAGCCCACTAGCGGGCCTAAAGCATGAGCAGTTCTTC
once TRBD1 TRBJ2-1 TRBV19 CASSLAGTGTRTGQFF TGTGCCAGTAGTTTGGCCGGGACAGGGACACGCACGGGGCAGTTCTTC
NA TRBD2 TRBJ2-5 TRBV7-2 CASSRPRSGDLQETQYF TGTGCCAGCAGCCGACCTCGGAGCGGGGATCTCCAAGAGACCCAGTACTTC
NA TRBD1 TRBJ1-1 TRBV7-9 CASSLQGAMDAFF TGTGCCAGCAGCCTACAGGGGGCAATGGATGCTTTCTTT
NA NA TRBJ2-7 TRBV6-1 CASSDVRGYEQYF TGTGCCAGCAGTGATGTCAGGGGCTACGAGCAGTACTTC
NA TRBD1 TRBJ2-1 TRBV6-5 CASSYSHRGPYNEQFF TGTGCCAGCAGTTATTCCCACAGGGGGCCCTACAATGAGCAGTTCTTC
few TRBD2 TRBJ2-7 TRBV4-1 CASSPRGGPYSYEQYF TGCGCCAGCAGTCCACGCGGGGGGCCGTACTCCTACGAGCAGTACTTC
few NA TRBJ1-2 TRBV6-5 CASSYQTGMSYTF TGTGCCAGCAGTTACCAAACAGGGATGAGCTACACCTTC
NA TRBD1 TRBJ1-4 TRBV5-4 CASSRDRGREKLFF TGTGCCAGCAGCCGGGACAGGGGGCGAGAAAAACTGTTTTTT
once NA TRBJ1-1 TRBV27 CASSFPGAEAFF TGTGCCAGCAGTTTTCCCGGGGCTGAAGCTTTCTTT
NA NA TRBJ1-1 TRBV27 CASSNLWASEAFF TGTGCCAGCAGTAACCTCTGGGCAAGTGAAGCTTTCTTT
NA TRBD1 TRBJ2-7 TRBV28 CASSLTGSEYEQYF TGTGCCAGCAGTTTGACAGGGAGTGAGTACGAGCAGTACTTC
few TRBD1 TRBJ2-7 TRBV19 CASNTGGIPYEQYF TGTGCCAGTAACACAGGGGGCATTCCCTACGAGCAGTACTTC
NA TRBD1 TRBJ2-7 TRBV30 CAWGIRDRVGEQYF TGTGCCTGGGGGATTCGGGACAGGGTGGGCGAGCAGTACTTC
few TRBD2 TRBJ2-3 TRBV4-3 CASSLVGGGEDTQYF TGCGCCAGCAGCCTCGTCGGGGGGGGTGAGGATACGCAGTATTTT
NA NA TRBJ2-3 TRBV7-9 CASSLVGGATDTQYF TGTGCCAGCAGCTTGGTGGGGGGGGCCACAGATACGCAGTATTTT
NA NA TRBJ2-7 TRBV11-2 CASSFNGDEQYF TGTGCCAGCAGCTTTAACGGGGACGAGCAGTACTTC
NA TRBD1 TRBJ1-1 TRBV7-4 CASSFGRDRVGSVNTEAFF TGTGCCAGCAGCTTTGGTAGGGACAGGGTGGGGAGTGTGAACACTGAAGCTTTCTTT
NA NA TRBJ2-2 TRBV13 CASSLRLVRGELFF TGTGCCAGCAGCCTGAGACTAGTCAGGGGGGAGCTGTTTTTT
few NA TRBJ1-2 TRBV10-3 CAISARDGGYTF TGTGCCATCAGTGCCAGGGATGGAGGCTACACCTTC
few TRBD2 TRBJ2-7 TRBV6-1 CASSLAGGSYEQYF TGTGCCAGCAGCCTAGCGGGGGGAAGCTACGAGCAGTACTTC
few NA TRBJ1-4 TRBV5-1 CASSLGLNPSGANEKLFF TGCGCCAGCAGCTTAGGACTCAATCCTTCCGGGGCTAATGAAAAACTGTTTTTT
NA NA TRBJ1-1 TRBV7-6 CASRLSTTTEAFF TGTGCCAGCAGATTGAGCACGACTACTGAAGCTTTCTTT
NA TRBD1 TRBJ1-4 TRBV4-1 CASRQGNEKLFF TGCGCCAGCAGACAGGGGAATGAAAAACTGTTTTTT
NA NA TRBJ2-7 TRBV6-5 CASSPGVDEQYF TGTGCCAGCAGCCCGGGGGTCGACGAGCAGTACTTC
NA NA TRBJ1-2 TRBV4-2 CASSQVPHRALWYGYTF TGTGCCAGCAGCCAAGTCCCCCACAGGGCCTTGTGGTATGGCTACACCTTC
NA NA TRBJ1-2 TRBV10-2 CASSETGDFYGYTF TGCGCCAGCAGTGAAACGGGGGATTTCTATGGCTACACCTTC
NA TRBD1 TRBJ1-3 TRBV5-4 CAVTGTGGNTIYF TGTGCCGTTACCGGGACAGGGGGAAACACCATATATTTT
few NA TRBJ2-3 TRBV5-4 CASSQDRVDTQYF TGCGCCAGCAGCCAAGATCGGGTAGATACGCAGTATTTT
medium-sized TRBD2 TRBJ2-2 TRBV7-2 CASSLAGGSTGELFF TGTGCCAGCAGCTTAGCGGGGGGGAGCACCGGGGAGCTGTTTTTT
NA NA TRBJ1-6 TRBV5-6 CASSQDPRRTGYNSPLHF TGTGCCAGCAGCCAGGACCCCCGGAGAACAGGTTATAATTCACCCCTCCACTTT
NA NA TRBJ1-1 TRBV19 CASSLMDNPDTEAFF TGTGCCAGTAGTCTCATGGACAACCCTGACACTGAAGCTTTCTTT
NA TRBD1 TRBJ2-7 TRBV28 CATTSRDSSYEQYF TGTGCCACCACGAGCCGGGACAGCTCCTACGAGCAGTACTTC
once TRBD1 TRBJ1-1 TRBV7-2 CASSSDRQGGLNTEAFF TGTGCCAGCAGCTCTGATAGACAGGGGGGATTGAACACTGAAGCTTTCTTT
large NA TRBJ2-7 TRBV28 CASSLLHRAYEQYF TGTGCCAGCAGTTTATTACACAGGGCCTACGAGCAGTACTTC
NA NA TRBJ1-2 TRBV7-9 CASSSLLGVYRGYGYTF TGTGCCAGCAGCTCCCTCCTGGGTGTCTATAGGGGCTATGGCTACACCTTC
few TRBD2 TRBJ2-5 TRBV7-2 CASSLESGGRGTQYF TGTGCCAGCAGCTTAGAGAGCGGGGGCCGGGGGACCCAGTACTTC
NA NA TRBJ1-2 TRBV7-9 CASSLPDSYGYTF TGTGCCAGCAGCCTTCCGGACAGCTATGGCTACACCTTC
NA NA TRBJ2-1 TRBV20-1 CSAVSYNEQFF TGCAGTGCCGTGTCCTACAATGAGCAGTTCTTC
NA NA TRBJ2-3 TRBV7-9 CASSSTTGPYSADTQYF TGTGCCAGCAGCTCTACCACGGGCCCTTATAGCGCAGATACGCAGTATTTT
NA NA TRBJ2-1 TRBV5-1 CASSLSGAGDEQFF TGCGCCAGCAGCTTGAGTGGGGCCGGCGATGAGCAGTTCTTC
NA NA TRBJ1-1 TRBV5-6 CASSLEGFEAFF TGTGCCAGCAGCTTGGAGGGGTTTGAAGCTTTCTTT
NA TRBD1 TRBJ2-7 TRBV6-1 CASSLRDSTYEQYF TGTGCCAGCAGTCTCCGGGACAGTACCTACGAGCAGTACTTC
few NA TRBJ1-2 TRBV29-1 CSVPGVYGYTF TGCAGCGTTCCGGGGGTCTATGGCTACACCTTC
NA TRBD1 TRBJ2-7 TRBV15 CATSFRTGPYEQYF TGTGCCACCAGCTTTCGGACAGGGCCCTACGAGCAGTACTTC
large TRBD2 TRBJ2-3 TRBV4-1 CASSQEILSGGGFFDTQYF TGCGCCAGCAGCCAAGAGATACTAAGCGGGGGGGGCTTTTTTGATACGCAGTATTTT
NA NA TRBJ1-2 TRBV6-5 CAVSEENYGYTF TGTGCCGTCTCCGAGGAAAACTATGGCTACACCTTC
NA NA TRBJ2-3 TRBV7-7 CASSLGEANTQYF TGTGCCAGCAGCTTAGGCGAAGCGAATACGCAGTATTTT